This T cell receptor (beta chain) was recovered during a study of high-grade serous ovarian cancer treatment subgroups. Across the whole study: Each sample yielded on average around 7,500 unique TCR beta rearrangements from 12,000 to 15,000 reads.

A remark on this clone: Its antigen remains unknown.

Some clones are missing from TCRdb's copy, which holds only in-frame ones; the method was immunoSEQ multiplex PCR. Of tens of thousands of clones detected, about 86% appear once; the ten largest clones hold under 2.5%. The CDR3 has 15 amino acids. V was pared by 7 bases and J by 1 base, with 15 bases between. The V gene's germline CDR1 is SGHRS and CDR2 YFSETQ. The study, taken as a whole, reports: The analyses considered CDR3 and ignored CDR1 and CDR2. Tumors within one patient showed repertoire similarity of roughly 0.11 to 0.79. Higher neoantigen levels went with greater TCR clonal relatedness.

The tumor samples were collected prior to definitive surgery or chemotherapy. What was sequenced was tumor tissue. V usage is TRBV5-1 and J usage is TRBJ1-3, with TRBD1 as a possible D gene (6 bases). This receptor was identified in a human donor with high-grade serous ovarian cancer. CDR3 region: CASSLGHSSGNTIYF. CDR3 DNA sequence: TGCGCCAGCTCCTTGGGACACTCGTCTGGAAACACCATATATTTT.